The 14 T cell receptor beta chains in this list originate from one sample, sequenced in a study of OX40 agonist ivuxolimab in advanced cancers. Sequencing used immunoSEQ multiplex PCR; TCRdb keeps in-frame clones, though not all of them. The sample lists 65,000 to 95,000 clones; about 90% were seen once. The sample consisted of CD4+ or CD8+ T cells sorted from blood, taken in a trial of the OX40 agonist ivuxolimab. The receptors were sampled from an adult with an advanced solid tumor such as melanoma, head and neck, liver or kidney cancer.

This clone appeared a single time. The chain couples TRBV10-3 to TRBJ2-7; 7 nucleotides line up with TRBD1. With 6 bases clipped from V and 4 bases from J, the junction kept 6 bases outside the gene matches. Germline V CDR1 and CDR2: ENHRY, SYGVKD. CDR3 length: 13 amino acids. Written as DNA, the CDR3 is TGTGCCATCAGCTCCGGGACAGTGTACGAGCAGTACTTC. Residues: CAISSGTVYEQYF.

The genes are TRBV5-1 and TRBJ2-3; 11 bases fit TRBD2. The ends lost 8 bases at V and 2 bases at J; junction bases unmatched: 7. The CDR3 is made up of 15 amino acids. Germline loops: CDR1 SGHRS, CDR2 YFSETQ. CDR3 coding DNA: TGCGCCAGTGGGGCGACTAGCGGGGCCACAGATACGCAGTATTTT. Protein: CASGATSGATDTQYF.

The genes are TRBV4-2 and TRBJ2-7; no reliable D call. The CDR3 has 13 amino acids. Trimming removed 0 bases from V and 6 bases from J, with 9 bases in between. Germline-derived CDR1 and CDR2 are LGHNA and YNFKEQ. The CDR3: CASSQDQRFEQYF. The CDR3 DNA reads TGTGCCAGCAGCCAAGATCAAAGGTTCGAGCAGTACTTC.

V gene TRBV21-1 combines with J gene TRBJ2-5; the tabulated D call, TRBD1, remains unverified against the DNA. TRBV21-1 is labeled a pseudogene. The CDR3 sequence is 17 residues long. The DNA for the CDR3 is TGTGCCAGCAGCGCTCGGGCCGGGACAGCAAAACAAGAGACCCAGTACTTC. Translating it yields CASSARAGTAKQETQYF.

The genes are TRBV6-1 and TRBJ1-5; D is perhaps TRBD1 (5 bases). CDR1 and CDR2 (germline): MNHNS, SASEGT. V gave up 6 bases and J gave up 3 bases, with 9 bases separating them. The CDR3 contains 13 residues. As DNA, the CDR3 is TGTGCCAGCAGGGCAGGGCTCAATCAGCCCCAGCATTTT. Its protein is CASRAGLNQPQHF.

V and J are TRBV7-2 and TRBJ2-1; TRBD2 matches at 13 bases. Germline V gives CDR1 SGHTA, CDR2 FQGNSA. V shed 6 bases and J 8 bases; nucleotides not matched to a gene: 4. This CDR3 is built from 14 residues. CDR3 in DNA: TGTGCCAGCAGTATTGGACTAGCGGGAGATGAGCAGTTCTTC. This gives the protein CASSIGLAGDEQFF.

The rearrangement uses TRBV5-1 and TRBJ2-7, with TRBD2 matching over 11 bases. V was pared by 4 bases and J by 1 base, with 4 bases of the junction left unmatched. The CDR3 has 15 amino acids. Germline lookup yields CDR1 SGHRS and CDR2 YFSETQ. CDR3: CASSRSSGGSYEQYF. In DNA, the CDR3 is TGCGCCAGCAGCCGATCTAGCGGGGGGTCCTACGAGCAGTACTTC. The whole variable domain, remainder taken from reference TRBV5-1 and TRBJ2-7, is KAGVTQTPRYLIKTRGQQVTLSCSPISGHRSVSWYQQTPGQGLQFLFEYFSETQRNKGNFPGRFSGRQFSNSRSEMNVSTLELGDSALYLCASSRSSGGSYEQYFGPGTRLTVT.

The gene calls are TRBV7-2 and TRBJ2-4; TRBD1 is a possible D gene (5 bases). The CDR3 spans 14 residues. V lost 2 bases, J lost 3 bases, and 8 bases lay in between. The germline V gene has CDR1 SGHTA and CDR2 FQGNSA. The CDR3 here is CASSLRGNKNIQYF. The CDR3 DNA sequence: TGTGCCAGCAGCTTAAGGGGAAACAAAAACATTCAGTACTTC.

This chain links TRBV10-3 with TRBJ2-7, with D tentatively TRBD1 or TRBD2 (5 bases each). CDR3 length: 13 amino acids. Germline assignment: CDR1 ENHRY and CDR2 SYGVKD. The DNA for the CDR3 is TGTGCTTTGGGCACGGGGCGGGCCTACGAGCAGTACTTC. This translates into CALGTGRAYEQYF.

The rearrangement uses TRBV7-8 and TRBJ2-2; D not resolved. Germline-derived CDR1 and CDR2 are SGHVS and FQNEAQ. The CDR3 extends over 16 amino acids. V lost 4 bases and J 0 bases, leaving 12 bases between the germline ends. Here the CDR3 reads CASSSVSPANTGELFF. CDR3 DNA: TGTGCCAGCAGCTCGGTCAGCCCGGCGAACACCGGGGAGCTGTTTTTT. The whole variable domain, remainder taken from reference TRBV7-8 and TRBJ2-2, is GAGVSQSPRYKVAKRGQDVALRCDPISGHVSLFWYQQALGQGPEFLTYFQNEAQLDKSGLPSDRFFAERPEGSVSTLKIQRTQQEDSAVYLCASSSVSPANTGELFFGEGSRLTVL.

The J gene is TRBJ2-2, the V gene TRBV7-3; tentatively, D is TRBD1 (5 bases). Trimming stripped 5 bases from V and 4 bases from J, with 11 bases between. The CDR3 consists of 14 residues. CDR1 is SGHTA, CDR2 FQGTGA, per germline. The CDR3 region has the DNA TGTGCCAGCAGCCCACGCCAGGGCACCGGGGAGCTGTTTTTT. Translated: CASSPRQGTGELFF.

This clone was counted a single time. The chain combines TRBV5-8 with TRBJ1-4; D not resolved. Germline CDR1 is SGHTS and CDR2 is YDEGEE. Trimming stripped 0 bases from V and 5 bases from J, with 5 bases between. This CDR3 is 13 amino acids long. The CDR3, as DNA: TGTGCCAGCAGCTTGGCGCAGAATGAAAAACTGTTTTTT. Its protein product is CASSLAQNEKLFF.

The CDR3 coding sequence is TGTGCCACCAGCAGAGACGAGGGGCCCCAGCATTTT. Its protein product is CATSRDEGPQHF. The chain combines TRBV15 with TRBJ1-5; D is unresolved. The germline V gene encodes CDR1 LNHNV and CDR2 YYDKDF (reference sequence). V lost 0 bases and J lost 9, with 6 bases in between. CDR3 length equals 12 residues.

The chain carries TRBV7-9 and TRBJ1-5; no clear D gene. There are 12 residues in the CDR3. The V end lost 2 bases, the J end lost 4 bases, and 3 bases lay between the germline ends. Germline V gene sequence: CDR1 SEHNR, CDR2 FQNEAQ (reference sequence). The CDR3 DNA sequence: TGTGCCAGCAGCTTACCGAATCAGCCCCAGCATTTT. This translates into CASSLPNQPQHF.